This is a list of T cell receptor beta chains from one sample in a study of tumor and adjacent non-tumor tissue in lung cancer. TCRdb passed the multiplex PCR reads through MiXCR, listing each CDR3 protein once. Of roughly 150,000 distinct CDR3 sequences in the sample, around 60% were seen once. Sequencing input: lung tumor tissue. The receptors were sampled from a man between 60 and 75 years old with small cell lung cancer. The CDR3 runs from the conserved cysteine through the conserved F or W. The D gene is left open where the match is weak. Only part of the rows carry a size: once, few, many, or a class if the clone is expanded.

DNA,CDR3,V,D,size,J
TGTGCCAGCTCACCAAGCGCGGTCAATGAGCAGTTCTTC,CASSPSAVNEQFF,TRBV18,.,.,TRBJ2-1
TGTGCCAGCAGTCAAAGCGGGACTATAGAGCAGTACTTC,CASSQSGTIEQYF,TRBV28,TRBD2,.,TRBJ2-7
TGTGCCAGCAGCTTAGTCGGGACCGTCGGTGAGCAGTTCTTC,CASSLVGTVGEQFF,TRBV11-3,.,many,TRBJ2-1
TGTGCCAGCACTTTCACGAACACTGAAGCTTTCTTT,CASTFTNTEAFF,TRBV28,.,.,TRBJ1-1
TGTGCCAGCAGTGTAACTAGCGGGAGAGTCCAGTTC,CASSVTSGRVQF,TRBV28,TRBD2,.,TRBJ2-7
TGTGCCTGGAGAGTCCCACGGGGGGCTCCCACTGAAGCTTTCTTT,CAWRVPRGAPTEAFF,TRBV30,.,.,TRBJ1-1
TGTGCCACCAGTTACTCCGGTGGGGGGAATTCACCCCTCCACTTT,CATSYSGGGNSPLHF,TRBV6-5,.,.,TRBJ1-6
TGCAGTGCTACTGTAGCGGGAGGTGGTACGCAGTATTTT,CSATVAGGGTQYF,TRBV20-1,TRBD2,once,TRBJ2-3
TGTGTCATCAGTGAGTCGACTCTGCACCTTAGCACAGATACGCAGTATTTT,CVISESTLHLSTDTQYF,TRBV10-3,.,.,TRBJ2-3
TGCGCCAGTAGCCAAGATGACGGACTGGGCATAGATATACAGTATTTT,CASSQDDGLGIDIQYF,TRBV4-1,.,.,TRBJ2-3
TGTGCCAGCAGCACTGGCAGGGGGTCCCAAGAGACCCACTACTTC,CASSTGRGSQETHYF,TRBV11-3,TRBD1,.,TRBJ2-5
TGCGCCAGCAGCACGACAGGGGGGTCTGGGGCCAACGTCCTGACTTTC,CASSTTGGSGANVLTF,TRBV5-1,TRBD1,.,TRBJ2-6
TGTGCCGGCAGCTCAAAGCAGGGGCCAAGGATAAGCACTGAAGCATTCTTT,CAGSSKQGPRISTEAFF,TRBV11-2,.,.,TRBJ1-1